This TCR beta chain was identified during a study of sequential checkpoint blockade in melanoma. Whole-study context: TCRβ was sequenced from DNA of about a hundred pretreatment tumors.

TCRdb's copy holds only in-frame clones and misses some; the assay was immunoSEQ multiplex PCR. The sample holds roughly 7,000 clones, 25% to 35% seen once. Specified treatment: randomized to nivolumab then ipilimumab (arm A) or the reverse (arm B). Germline CDR1 and CDR2: GTSNPN and SVGIG (reference sequence). Trimming cost V 2 bases and J 0 bases, with 6 bases left between them. The CDR3 is 13 residues long. Findings and caveats of the study: Patients with week-13 increases in T-cell fraction and clonality benefited about 30 times more often. T-cell fraction and clonality followed PD-L1 and CD8+ counts, not mutational load.

This clone has just one count. The antigen is unknown. The sequence came from a human donor with melanoma. The sequences come from tumor tissue (inferred from file names), collected from a patient given nivolumab and ipilimumab in sequence. The chain recombines TRBV30 with TRBJ2-3; D might be TRBD2 (5 bases). This CDR3 is CAWSSGSTDTQYF. CDR3 nucleotide sequence: TGTGCCTGGAGTAGCGGTAGCACAGATACGCAGTATTTT.